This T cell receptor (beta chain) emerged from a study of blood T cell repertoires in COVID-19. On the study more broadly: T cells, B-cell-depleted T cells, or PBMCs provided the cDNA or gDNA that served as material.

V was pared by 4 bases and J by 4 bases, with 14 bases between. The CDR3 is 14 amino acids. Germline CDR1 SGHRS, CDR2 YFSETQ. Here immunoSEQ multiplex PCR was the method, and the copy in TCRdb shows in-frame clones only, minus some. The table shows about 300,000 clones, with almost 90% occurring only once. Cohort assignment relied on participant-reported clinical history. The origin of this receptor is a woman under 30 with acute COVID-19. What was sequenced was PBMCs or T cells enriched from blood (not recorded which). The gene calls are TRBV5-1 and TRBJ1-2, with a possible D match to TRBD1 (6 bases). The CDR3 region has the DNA TGCGCCAGCAGCAGTACAGGGATCAGCTATGGCTACACCTTC. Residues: CASSSTGISYGYTF.